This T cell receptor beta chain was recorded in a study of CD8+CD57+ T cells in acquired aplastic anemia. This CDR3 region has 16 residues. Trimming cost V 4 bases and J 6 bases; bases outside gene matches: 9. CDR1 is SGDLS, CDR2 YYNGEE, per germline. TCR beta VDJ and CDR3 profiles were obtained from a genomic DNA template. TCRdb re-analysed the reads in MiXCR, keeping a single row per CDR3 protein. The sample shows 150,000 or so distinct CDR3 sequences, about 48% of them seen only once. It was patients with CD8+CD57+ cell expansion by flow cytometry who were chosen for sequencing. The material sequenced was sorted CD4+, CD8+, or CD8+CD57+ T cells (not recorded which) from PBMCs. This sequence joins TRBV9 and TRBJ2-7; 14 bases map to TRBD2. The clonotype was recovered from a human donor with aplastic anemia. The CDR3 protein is CASSPRTSGRWTEQYF. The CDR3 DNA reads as TGTGCCAGCAGCCCTCGGACTAGCGGGAGGTGGACCGAGCAGTACTTC. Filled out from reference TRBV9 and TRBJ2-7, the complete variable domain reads DSGVTQTPKHLITATGQRVTLRCSPRSGDLSVYWYQQSLDQGLQFLIQYYNGEERAKGNILERFSAQQFPDLHSELNLSSLELGDSALYFCASSPRTSGRWTEQYFGPGTRLTVT.